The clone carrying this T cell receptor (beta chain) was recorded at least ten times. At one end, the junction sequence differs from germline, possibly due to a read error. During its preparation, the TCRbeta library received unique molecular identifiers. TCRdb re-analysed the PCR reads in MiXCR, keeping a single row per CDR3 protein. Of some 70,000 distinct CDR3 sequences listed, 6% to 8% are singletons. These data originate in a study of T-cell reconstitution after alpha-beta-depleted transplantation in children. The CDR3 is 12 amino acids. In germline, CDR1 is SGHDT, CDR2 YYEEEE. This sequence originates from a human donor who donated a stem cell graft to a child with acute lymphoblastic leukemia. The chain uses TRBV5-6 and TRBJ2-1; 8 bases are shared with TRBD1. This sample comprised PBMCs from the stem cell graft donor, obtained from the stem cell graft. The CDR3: CASSLSEAGGIF. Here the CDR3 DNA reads TGTGCCAGCAGCTTGTCAGAGGCAGGGGGCATCTTC.